The 30 T cell receptor beta chains given below trace back to one sample, sequenced in a study of T-cell reconstitution after alpha-beta-depleted transplantation in children. Library preparation (for TCRbeta) was performed with unique molecular identifiers. Each CDR3 protein gets one entry after TCRdb re-called the PCR reads with MiXCR. Of 450,000 to 500,000 distinct CDR3 sequences in the sample, around 12% were seen once. The specimen comprised PBMCs from the stem cell graft donor, sampled from the stem cell graft. These receptors all come from a human donor who donated a stem cell graft to a child with combined immunodeficiency.

This clonotype was found a few times. The chain has TRBV20-1 and TRBJ2-3, with 10 bases identical to TRBD2. The V segment lost 7 bases and the J segment 8 bases; nucleotides outside the gene matches: 12. The CDR3 spans 14 residues. Per the germline V gene, CDR1 is DFQATT and CDR2 is SNEGSKA (reference sequence). CDR3 bases: TGCAGTGTTAGTAGCGGGGGGCTCGAAACTACGCAGTATTTT. It specifies CSVSSGGLETTQYF.

DNA of the CDR3: TGTGCCAGCAGCTTATGGGGACCGAATTACGAGCAGTACTTC. This translates into CASSLWGPNYEQYF. The gene calls are TRBV7-9 and TRBJ2-7, with D perhaps being TRBD1 or TRBD2 (5 bases each). Germline loops: CDR1 SEHNR, CDR2 FQNEAQ (reference sequence). This CDR3 is 14 amino acids long. V dropped 2 bases and J dropped 4 bases, with 12 bases sitting between them.

This clonotype was counted at least ten times. This chain uses TRBV5-1 with TRBJ2-5, with a possible D match to TRBD2 (5 bases). Germline-derived CDR1 and CDR2 are SGHRS and YFSETQ. The V end was cut by 7 bases, the J end by 5 bases, with 15 bases between. The CDR3 is 13 residues long. CDR3 sequence reads: CASQLLLGETQYF. The CDR3 DNA sequence: TGCGCCAGCCAACTCCTACTAGGGGAGACCCAGTACTTC.

V is TRBV2 and J is TRBJ2-7, with a weak D call TRBD1 (6 bases). Germline V CDR1 and CDR2: SNHLY, FYNNEI. V lost 0 bases and J 2 bases, leaving 11 bases between the germline ends. The CDR3 spans 15 residues. DNA for the CDR3: TGTGCCAGCAGTGAAGCGGGACAAGATACCTACGAGCAGTACTTC. Amino acid sequence: CASSEAGQDTYEQYF.

This clonotype was recorded many times. The rearrangement links TRBV19 to TRBJ2-1, with a possible D match to TRBD2 (5 bases). Trimming removed 6 bases from V and 0 bases from J, with 18 bases in between. This CDR3 is 17 amino acids long. Germline V CDR1 and CDR2: LNHDA, SQIVND (reference sequence). The CDR3: CASRRELFLRSYNEQFF. The CDR3 DNA follows: TGTGCCAGTAGGAGGGAGCTTTTTCTCCGCTCCTACAATGAGCAGTTCTTC.

This sequence joins TRBV7-6 and TRBJ2-3; maybe TRBD2 (5 bases). Germline CDR1 reads SGHVS; CDR2 reads FNYEAQ. Deletions cut 2 bases from V and 0 bases from J, with 12 bases between. This CDR3 is built from 16 residues. The CDR3 DNA reads TGTGCCAGCAGCTTACCTGGAGGCAGAAGCACAGATACGCAGTATTTT. Encoded protein: CASSLPGGRSTDTQYF.

This clonotype has just a few counts. The chain links TRBV5-1 to TRBJ2-5; the match to TRBD2 covers 12 bases. CDR3 length: 14 residues. Trimming took 4 bases from V and 7 from J; bases not matched to a gene: 5. Germline V CDR1 and CDR2: SGHRS, YFSETQ. The CDR3 DNA reads TGCGCCAGCAGCCCCGGACTAGCGGGAACGACCCAGTACTTC. Translated: CASSPGLAGTTQYF.

This chain links TRBV24-1 with TRBJ2-2; 10 bases are shared with TRBD1. This CDR3 contains 15 residues. The V gene end was trimmed by 2 bases and the J gene end by 5 bases; junction bases not matched to a gene: 1. Germline CDR1 reads KGHDR; CDR2 reads SFDVKD. The CDR3 DNA reads as TGTGCCACCAGTGATTGGACAGGGGGGACCGGGGAGCTGTTTTTT. It codes for CATSDWTGGTGELFF.

This clonotype was picked up one time. The V and J genes are TRBV7-3 and TRBJ2-2; 9 positions agree with TRBD1. The V segment lost 4 bases and the J segment 7 bases; nucleotides outside the gene matches: 4. The CDR3 sequence is 14 residues long. Germline loops: CDR1 SGHTA, CDR2 FQGTGA. CDR3 in amino acids: CASSSTGGLGELFF. The CDR3 DNA reads TGTGCCAGCAGCTCTACAGGGGGCCTCGGGGAGCTGTTTTTT.

The chain links TRBV12-3 or TRBV12-4 to TRBJ2-2; D unresolved. The V gene lost 0 bases and the J gene lost 6 bases, with 8 bases spanning the gap. The CDR3 is 14 amino acids. CDR3 residues: CASSLAVLSGELFF. CDR3 nucleotide sequence: TGTGCCAGCAGTTTAGCAGTTTTATCCGGGGAGCTGTTTTTT.

This clonotype showed up just a few times. The CDR3 DNA reads TGCGCCAGCAGGAGCGTCTTACCAACAGATACGCAGTATTTT. Its protein product is CASRSVLPTDTQYF. This chain links TRBV5-1 with TRBJ2-3; D unresolved. The CDR3 sequence is 14 residues long. The germline gives CDR1 SGHRS, CDR2 YFSETQ. The V end lost 5 bases, the J end lost 3 bases, and 13 bases lay between the germline ends.

This clonotype was observed a handful of times. DNA of the CDR3: TGTGCCAGCTCACCACGTACTGGGGGGCTGACTGAAGCTTTCTTT. The encoded protein is CASSPRTGGLTEAFF. The rearrangement uses TRBV18 and TRBJ1-1; perhaps TRBD1 as D (6 bases). CDR3 length equals 15 residues. Trimming cost V 1 base and J 5 bases, with 14 bases left between them. CDR1 and CDR2 (germline): KGHSH, LQKENI.

The rearrangement links TRBV7-8 to TRBJ2-5, with 12 bases that match TRBD2. V lost 5 bases and J lost 4; bases outside the gene matches: 2. Germline values: CDR1 SGHVS, CDR2 FQNEAQ. CDR3 length equals 14 residues. CDR3 DNA sequence: TGTGCCAGCAGCGCACTAGCGGGGGGAGAGACCCAGTACTTC. As protein: CASSALAGGETQYF.

The V call is TRBV5-6, the J call TRBJ2-3; D might be TRBD2 (7 bases). The CDR3 covers 17 residues. Germline CDR1 SGHDT, CDR2 YYEEEE. Trimming shortened V by 3 bases and J by 1 base, and 18 bases separated the two germline ends. In nucleotides, the CDR3 is TGTGCCAGCAGCTCCGTTGGGGGGGGCGCGGGCACAGATACGCAGTATTTT. Translating it yields CASSSVGGGAGTDTQYF. Using reference TRBV5-6 and TRBJ2-3 for the parts outside the CDR3, the full variable domain is DAGVTQSPTHLIKTRGQQVTLRCSPKSGHDTVSWYQQALGQGPQFIFQYYEEEERQRGNFPDRFSGHQFPNYSSELNVNALLLGDSALYLCASSSVGGGAGTDTQYFGPGTRLTVL.

The genes are TRBV24-1 and TRBJ1-2; no definite D call. CDR3 size: 14 residues. Trimming took 1 base from V and 2 from J, leaving 7 bases between them. The germline gives CDR1 KGHDR, CDR2 SFDVKD. CDR3 protein: CATSDLGTNYGYTF. CDR3 coding DNA: TGTGCCACCAGTGATTTAGGCACGAACTATGGCTACACCTTC.

This clonotype was counted many times. This chain connects TRBV9 to TRBJ2-7; perhaps D is TRBD1 or TRBD2 (5 bases each). CDR3 size: 14 residues. Per the germline V gene, CDR1 is SGDLS and CDR2 is YYNGEE. Trimming removed 0 bases at V and 6 bases at J, with 13 bases between. In DNA form, the CDR3 reads TGTGCCAGCAGCGTAGGAGGGTCTACAGGCGAGCAGTACTTC. As protein: CASSVGGSTGEQYF. Combining the CDR3 with reference TRBV9 and TRBJ2-7 gives the whole variable domain DSGVTQTPKHLITATGQRVTLRCSPRSGDLSVYWYQQSLDQGLQFLIQYYNGEERAKGNILERFSAQQFPDLHSELNLSSLELGDSALYFCASSVGGSTGEQYFGPGTRLTVT.

This clonotype has only a few counts. The gene calls are TRBV20-1 and TRBJ2-1, with 8 nucleotides matching TRBD2. Trimming cost V 4 bases and J 7 bases; bases outside gene matches: 9. Germline V lookup: CDR1 DFQATT, CDR2 SNEGSKA (reference sequence). The CDR3 loop spans 14 amino acids. CDR3 coding DNA: TGCAGTGCTACGGGAGGGGGTTTTGAAAATGAGCAGTTCTTC. It translates to CSATGGGFENEQFF.

The chain links TRBV6-5 to TRBJ2-5; D assignment may be TRBD1 or TRBD2 (6 bases each). From germline, CDR1 is MNHEY and CDR2 SVGAGI. The V gene lost 2 bases and the J gene lost 2 bases, with 9 bases spanning the gap. The CDR3 is 14 residues long. CDR3: CASSYGGQQETQYF. The CDR3 bases are TGTGCCAGCAGTTACGGGGGGCAACAAGAGACCCAGTACTTC.

The chain recombines TRBV12-3 or TRBV12-4 with TRBJ2-3; no firm D call. The length of the CDR3 is 13 residues. The V end lost 8 bases, the J end lost 4 bases, and 13 bases lay between the germline ends. The CDR3 loop is CASVRSPPDTQYF. CDR3 coding DNA: TGTGCCAGCGTTCGGAGTCCCCCAGATACGCAGTATTTT.

To note about this clonotype: Likely a read error: the CDR3 ends without its conserved phenylalanine or tryptophan. This chain uses TRBV5-8 with TRBJ1-5, with D hard to call. Trimming pared 0 bases from V and 0 bases from J, leaving 10 bases between. The CDR3 loop spans 16 amino acids. Germline CDR1 SGHTS, CDR2 YDEGEE. CDR3 sequence: CASSLVLGYSNQPQHC. In nucleotides, the CDR3 is TGTGCCAGCAGCTTGGTTTTGGGATATAGCAATCAGCCCCAGCATTGT.

This clonotype has a handful of counts. The chain employs TRBV15 and TRBJ2-5; 7 bases align to TRBD1. The CDR3 has 15 amino acids. V dropped 8 bases and J dropped 4; count of bases not matched to a gene: 13. CDR1 and CDR2 (germline): LNHNV, YYDKDF (reference sequence). The CDR3 loop is CATHRDRASRETQYF. The DNA for the CDR3 is TGTGCCACCCATCGCGACAGGGCCTCTCGAGAGACCCAGTACTTC.

This clonotype was found many times. This chain joins TRBV20-1 and TRBJ2-3, with D perhaps matching TRBD1 (5 bases). V lost 3 bases to trimming and J lost 2 bases, with 9 bases between them. The CDR3 contains 13 residues. Germline assignment: CDR1 DFQATT and CDR2 SNEGSKA (reference sequence). The CDR3 spells CSASQGITDTQYF. CDR3 bases: TGCAGTGCTAGCCAGGGAATCACAGATACGCAGTATTTT.

The gene calls are TRBV18 and TRBJ2-5; possible D gene TRBD2, 5 bases. V gave up 2 bases and J gave up 1 base, with 20 bases separating them. This CDR3 spans 18 amino acids. Germline assignment: CDR1 KGHSH and CDR2 LQKENI. The CDR3 sequence is CASSPEGPATVIQETQYF. DNA of the CDR3: TGTGCCAGCTCACCAGAGGGTCCGGCAACAGTAATCCAAGAGACCCAGTACTTC.

The V gene is TRBV19, the J gene TRBJ2-3; 12 bases align to TRBD2. The germline gives CDR1 LNHDA, CDR2 SQIVND (reference sequence). The CDR3 is 14 residues long. After removal of 9 bases from V and 5 bases from J, the junction contained 6 bases not matched to a gene. This CDR3 reads CASRLAGERDTQYF. The CDR3 DNA reads TGTGCCAGCAGACTAGCGGGAGAACGAGATACGCAGTATTTT.

A few counts support this clonotype. This chain connects TRBV28 to TRBJ1-1; a weak D match, TRBD1 (6 bases). Per germline, CDR1 MDHEN and CDR2 SYDVKM. This CDR3 contains 15 residues. Between the trimmed V and J ends, which lost 5 bases and 3 bases, there was a span of 16 bases. For the CDR3, the DNA is TGTGCCAGCAGTCCACGGACAGCTATTCACACTGAAGCTTTCTTT. Amino acid sequence: CASSPRTAIHTEAFF.

This clonotype was picked up a small number of times. The rearrangement links TRBV3-1 to TRBJ2-5; 8 nucleotides line up with TRBD2. Germline V lookup: CDR1 LGHDT, CDR2 YNNKEL (reference sequence). The CDR3 has 15 amino acids. Losses at the gene ends were 3 bases for V and 5 bases for J; bases not matched to a gene: 8. As DNA, the CDR3 is TGTGCCAGCAGCCAGACGGGGGGGCGGTTGGAGACCCAGTACTTC. Amino acid sequence: CASSQTGGRLETQYF.

This clonotype was observed many times. The rearrangement links TRBV4-2 to TRBJ2-5; D gene ambiguous. Germline V gives CDR1 LGHNA, CDR2 YNFKEQ. This CDR3 spans 13 amino acids. The V and J ends lost 0 bases and 5 bases respectively, with 7 bases between them. CDR3: CASSQELLETQYF. Here the CDR3 DNA reads TGTGCCAGCAGCCAAGAACTGCTGGAGACCCAGTACTTC.

In its sample, this clonotype was seen many times. The chain recombines TRBV29-1 with TRBJ2-7; 7 bases are a match to TRBD1. Trimming removed 5 bases from V and 5 bases from J; junction bases left unmatched: 6. This CDR3 spans 12 amino acids. Germline V CDR1 and CDR2: SQVTM, ANQGSEA. CDR3: CSVRDSLHEQYF. The DNA for the CDR3 is TGCAGCGTTCGGGACAGTCTCCACGAGCAGTACTTC.

V and J are TRBV29-1 and TRBJ2-7; TRBD1 matches 12 bases. The CDR3 totals 14 residues. V lost 4 bases to trimming and J lost 3 bases; unmatched junction nucleotides: 4. Germline V gives CDR1 SQVTM, CDR2 ANQGSEA. CDR3 bases: TGCAGCGTTGGGGGGACAGGGGGCCTCTACGAGCAGTACTTC. Translating gives CSVGGTGGLYEQYF.

V gene TRBV2 combines with J gene TRBJ2-5, with 10 bases identical to TRBD2. This CDR3 spans 15 amino acids. CDR1 is SNHLY and CDR2 is FYNNEI in the germline V gene. V trimming: 7 bases; J trimming: 7 bases; junction bases outside the gene matches: 12. This chain's CDR3 is CASTTLAGEVGTQYF. The DNA of the CDR3 is TGTGCCAGCACCACCCTAGCGGGAGAAGTGGGGACCCAGTACTTC.